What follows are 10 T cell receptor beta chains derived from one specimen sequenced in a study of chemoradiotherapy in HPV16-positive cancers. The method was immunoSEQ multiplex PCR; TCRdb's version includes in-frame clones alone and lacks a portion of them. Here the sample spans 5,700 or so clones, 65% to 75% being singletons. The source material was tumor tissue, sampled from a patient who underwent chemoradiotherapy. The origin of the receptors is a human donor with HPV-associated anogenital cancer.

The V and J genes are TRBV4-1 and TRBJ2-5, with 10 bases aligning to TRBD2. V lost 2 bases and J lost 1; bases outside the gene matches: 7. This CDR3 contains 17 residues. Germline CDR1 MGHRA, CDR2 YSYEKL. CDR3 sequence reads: CASSQRLTSGIQETQYF. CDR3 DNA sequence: TGCGCCAGCAGCCAAAGACTCACTAGCGGGATCCAAGAGACCCAGTACTTC.

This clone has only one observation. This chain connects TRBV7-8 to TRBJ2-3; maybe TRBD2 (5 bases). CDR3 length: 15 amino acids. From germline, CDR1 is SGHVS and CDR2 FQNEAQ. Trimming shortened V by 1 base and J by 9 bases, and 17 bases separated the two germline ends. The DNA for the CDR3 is TGTGCCAGCAGCTTAGGCGGGCGGCGAGGCGACACGCAGTATTTT. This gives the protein CASSLGGRRGDTQYF.

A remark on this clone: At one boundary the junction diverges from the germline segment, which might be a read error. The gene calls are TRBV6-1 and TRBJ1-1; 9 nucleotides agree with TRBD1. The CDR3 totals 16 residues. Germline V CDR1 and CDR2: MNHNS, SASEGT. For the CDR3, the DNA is TGTGCCAGCATTGAACCGGGACAGGGAGGGAACACTGAAGCTTTCTTT. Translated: CASIEPGQGGNTEAFF.

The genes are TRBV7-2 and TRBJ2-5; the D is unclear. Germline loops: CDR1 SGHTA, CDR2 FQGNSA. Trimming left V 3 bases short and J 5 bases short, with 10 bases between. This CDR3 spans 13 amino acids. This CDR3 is CASSFGVGETQYF. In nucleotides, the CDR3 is TGTGCCAGCAGCTTTGGGGTTGGTGAGACCCAGTACTTC.

The CDR3 is CASSERQGADTQYF. Written as DNA, the CDR3 is TGCGCCAGCAGTGAGAGGCAGGGAGCAGATACGCAGTATTTT. The chain uses TRBV10-1 and TRBJ2-3; D is tentatively TRBD1 or TRBD2 (5 bases each). V lost 2 bases to trimming and J lost 4 bases, with 10 bases between them. Germline V lookup: CDR1 WNHNN, CDR2 SYGVQD (reference sequence). The CDR3 has 14 residues.

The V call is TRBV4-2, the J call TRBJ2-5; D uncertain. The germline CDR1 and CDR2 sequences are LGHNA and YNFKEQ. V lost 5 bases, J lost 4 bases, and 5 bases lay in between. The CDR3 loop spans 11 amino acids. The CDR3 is CASSLGETQYF. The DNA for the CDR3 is TGTGCCAGCAGCTTGGGAGAGACCCAGTACTTC.

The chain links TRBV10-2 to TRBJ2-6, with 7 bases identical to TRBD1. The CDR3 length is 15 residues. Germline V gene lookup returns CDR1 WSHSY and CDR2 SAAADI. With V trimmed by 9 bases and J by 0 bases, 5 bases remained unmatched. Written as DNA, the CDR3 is TGCGCCAGTGGGGACAGTTTCTCTGGGGCCAACGTCCTGACTTTC. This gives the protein CASGDSFSGANVLTF.

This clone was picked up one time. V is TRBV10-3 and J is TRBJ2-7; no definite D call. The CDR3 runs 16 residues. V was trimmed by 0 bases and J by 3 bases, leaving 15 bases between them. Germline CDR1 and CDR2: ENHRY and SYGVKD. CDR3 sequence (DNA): TGTGCCATCAGTGAGTCGTTTTTTAGAAACTTCTACGAGCAGTACTTC. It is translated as CAISESFFRNFYEQYF.

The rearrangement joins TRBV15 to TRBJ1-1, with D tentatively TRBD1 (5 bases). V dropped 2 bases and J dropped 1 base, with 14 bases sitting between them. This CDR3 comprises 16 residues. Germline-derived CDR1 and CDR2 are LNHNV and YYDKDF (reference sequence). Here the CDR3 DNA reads TGTGCCACCAGCAGACCCCTCGGGCAGGGGAACACTGAAGCTTTCTTT. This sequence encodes CATSRPLGQGNTEAFF. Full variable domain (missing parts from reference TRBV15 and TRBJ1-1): DAMVIQNPRYQVTQFGKPVTLSCSQTLNHNVMYWYQQKSSQAPKLLFHYYDKDFNNEADTPDNFQSRRPNTSFCFLDIRSPGLGDTAMYLCATSRPLGQGNTEAFFGQGTRLTVV.

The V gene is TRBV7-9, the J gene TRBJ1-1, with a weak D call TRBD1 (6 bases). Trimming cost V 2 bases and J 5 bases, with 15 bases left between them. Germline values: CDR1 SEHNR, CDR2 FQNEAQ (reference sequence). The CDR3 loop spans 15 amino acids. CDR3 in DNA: TGTGCCAGCAGCTTAATGGGGGGCGCTGGGACTGAAGCTTTCTTT. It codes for CASSLMGGAGTEAFF.